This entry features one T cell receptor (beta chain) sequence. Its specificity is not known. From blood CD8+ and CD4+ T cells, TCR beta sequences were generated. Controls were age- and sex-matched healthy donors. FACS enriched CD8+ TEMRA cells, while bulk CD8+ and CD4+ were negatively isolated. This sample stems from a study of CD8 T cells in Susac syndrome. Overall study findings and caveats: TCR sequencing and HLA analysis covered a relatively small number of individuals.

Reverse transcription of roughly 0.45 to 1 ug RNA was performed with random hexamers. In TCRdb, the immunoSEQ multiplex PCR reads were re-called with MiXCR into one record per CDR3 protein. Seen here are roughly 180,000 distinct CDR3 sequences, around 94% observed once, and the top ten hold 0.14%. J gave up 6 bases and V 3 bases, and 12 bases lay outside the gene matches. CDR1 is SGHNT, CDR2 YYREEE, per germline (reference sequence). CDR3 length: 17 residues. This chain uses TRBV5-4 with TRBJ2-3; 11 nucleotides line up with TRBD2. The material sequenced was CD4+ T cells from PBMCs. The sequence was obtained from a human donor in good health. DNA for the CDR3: TGTGCCAGCAGCTCAAAGCTAGCGGGGGGACGCTGGGATACGCAGTATTTT. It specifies CASSSKLAGGRWDTQYF.